Presented here are 9 T cell receptor beta chains from one specimen sequenced in a study of cytomegalovirus exposure and HLA in healthy donors (dated by TCRdb to about 2017). Libraries came from the immunoSEQ multiplex PCR assay. A mixture of 60 forward primers for TCR Vbeta segments and 13 reverse primers for TCR Jbeta segments was used in the multiplex PCR. TCRdb carries this immuneACCESS record with in-frame sequences only. Its versions omit some clonotypes, under half of them owing to an unresolved V gene in the studies checked, with the rest unexplained. The sample table records approximately 100,000 clones; 75% of these occur just once. Clones ranked in the top ten supply roughly 2.5% of the sample. The material sequenced was PBMCs. The receptors stem from a man between 35 and 55 years old in good health and CMV-seronegative.

V gene TRBV11-2 combines with J gene TRBJ2-7, with 7 bases matching TRBD1. V gave up 1 base and J gave up 0 bases; unmatched junction bases: 3. Germline lookup yields CDR1 SGHAT and CDR2 FQNNGV. The CDR3 length is 15 residues. In DNA, the CDR3 is TGTGCCAGCAGCTTAGTGACAGGGAGCTCCTACGAGCAGTACTTC. Translation: CASSLVTGSSYEQYF.

V gene TRBV28 combines with J gene TRBJ1-2; the D gene is possibly TRBD1 (6 bases). Germline lookup yields CDR1 MDHEN and CDR2 SYDVKM. V was shortened by 5 bases and J by 8 bases, with 9 bases between the two germline ends. The CDR3 loop spans 11 amino acids. The CDR3 sequence: CASSQGYGYTF. The DNA of the CDR3 is TGTGCCAGCAGTCAGGGGTACGGCTACACCTTC.

The chain couples TRBV7-9 to TRBJ2-3; D is undetermined. CDR3 length equals 13 residues. Trimming left V 3 bases short and J 5 bases short, with 9 bases between. Germline V gene data show CDR1 as SEHNR and CDR2 as FQNEAQ (reference sequence). As DNA, the CDR3 is TGTGCCAGCAGCTTTCTCCCCGGAGATACGCAGTATTTT. It encodes CASSFLPGDTQYF.

This chain links TRBV5-6 with TRBJ2-7; TRBD1 matches 10 bases. The ends lost 1 base at V and 1 base at J; junction bases unmatched: 2. The CDR3 length is 15 residues. Germline V lookup: CDR1 SGHDT, CDR2 YYEEEE. Here the CDR3 DNA reads TGTGCCAGCAGCTTGACGGGACAGGGGTCCTACGAGCAGTACTTC. Residues: CASSLTGQGSYEQYF. Based on the CDR3 plus reference TRBV5-6 and TRBJ2-7, the full variable domain is DAGVTQSPTHLIKTRGQQVTLRCSPKSGHDTVSWYQQALGQGPQFIFQYYEEEERQRGNFPDRFSGHQFPNYSSELNVNALLLGDSALYLCASSLTGQGSYEQYFGPGTRLTVT.

The CDR3 spells CAIRGGTQETQYF. The CDR3 region has the DNA TGTGCCATCAGGGGGGGTACCCAAGAGACCCAGTACTTC. This sequence joins TRBV10-3 and TRBJ2-5, with D maybe TRBD2 (6 bases). CDR1 and CDR2 (germline): ENHRY, SYGVKD. The CDR3 is 13 amino acids. V dropped 6 bases and J dropped 1 base, with 9 bases sitting between them.

This sequence joins TRBV2 and TRBJ1-1; 7 bases are a match to TRBD1. This CDR3 comprises 13 residues. V was pared by 5 bases and J by 3 bases, with 3 bases of the junction left unmatched. Looked up from germline, CDR1 is SNHLY and CDR2 is FYNNEI. In DNA, the CDR3 is TGTGCCAGCAGTAGACAGGGAGACACTGAAGCTTTCTTT. Encoded protein: CASSRQGDTEAFF.

This clone appeared a few times. The V and J genes are TRBV7-9 and TRBJ2-7; 9 bases map to TRBD1. Germline CDR1 is SEHNR and CDR2 is FQNEAQ (reference sequence). V shed 1 base, J shed 5 bases, and the junction held 6 bases outside the gene matches. The CDR3 has 15 amino acids. CDR3 DNA: TGTGCCAGCAGCTTAGTGGGGACAGGGTACAACGAGCAGTACTTC. It encodes CASSLVGTGYNEQYF.

The chain employs TRBV7-9 and TRBJ1-2; TRBD1 aligns across 7 bases. The germline CDR1 and CDR2 sequences are SEHNR and FQNEAQ (reference sequence). The CDR3 is made up of 14 amino acids. Germline trimming cut 1 base from V and 4 bases from J; bases unmatched to any gene: 3. The CDR3 loop reads CASSLGQGLYGYTF. CDR3 in DNA: TGTGCCAGCAGCTTAGGACAGGGCCTCTATGGCTACACCTTC. Looking up the rest from reference TRBV7-9 and TRBJ1-2 gives the full variable domain: DTGVSQNPRHKITKRGQNVTFRCDPISEHNRLYWYRQTLGQGPEFLTYFQNEAQLEKSRLLSDRFSAERPKGSFSTLEIQRTEQGDSAMYLCASSLGQGLYGYTFGSGTRLTVV.

The V call is TRBV9, the J call TRBJ1-2; D possibly corresponds to TRBD1 (5 bases). V was cut by 7 bases and J by 5 bases, with 12 bases left in between. This CDR3 is 12 amino acids long. The germline gives CDR1 SGDLS, CDR2 YYNGEE. In nucleotides, the CDR3 is TGTGCCAGCGGGGGGGGAAGGTATGGCTACACCTTC. Protein product: CASGGGRYGYTF.